Given below is one T cell receptor beta chain in context. The data derive from a study of blood T cell repertoires in COVID-19. Study at large: Acute and convalescent COVID-19 samples came from the United States, Italy and Spain.

The CDR3 is 14 amino acids. Germline trimming cut 6 bases from V and 4 bases from J; bases unmatched to any gene: 1. Germline CDR1 reads SGHNT; CDR2 reads YENEEA. Repertoires were generated with immunoSEQ multiplex PCR, while TCRdb's copy carries only in-frame clones and drops some. The sample records around 250,000 clones, 83% being singletons. The sequenced sample consisted of peripheral blood. The rearrangement links TRBV11-3 to TRBJ2-1; 12 bases agree with TRBD2. This clonotype originated in a man between 60 and 70 years old who had recovered from COVID-19. CDR3 DNA sequence: TGTGCCAGCAGTCTAGCGGGGGGGTACAATGAGCAGTTCTTC. It specifies CASSLAGGYNEQFF.